The rows below give T cell receptor beta chains drawn from one sample of a study of PD-1 and CTLA-4 blockade in melanoma. Assay: immunoSEQ multiplex PCR; the TCRdb copy retains only in-frame clones and omits some. This repertoire shows 20,000 to 25,000 clones, approximately 88% found once; its top ten account for 6% to 8.5%. The sequences come from CD8+ T cells from peripheral blood, collected before anti-PD-1 treatment. These receptors were taken from a human donor with melanoma. CDR3s include the opening cysteine and the closing phenylalanine or tryptophan. Fields, in order: CDR3 length, J gene, clone size, V gene, D gene, CDR3 protein, CDR3 DNA. The D gene is left open where the match is weak. Size is stated for part of the rows, as once, few or many counts, or as a class when the clone is expanded.

cdr3_length: 15; j_call: TRBJ1-5; clone_size: .; v_call: TRBV28; d_call: .; cdr3_aa: CASNYRDRRDQPQHF; cdr3_nt: TGTGCCAGCAATTACCGGGACCGTAGGGATCAGCCCCAGCATTTT
cdr3_length: 15; j_call: TRBJ2-7; clone_size: .; v_call: TRBV5-8; d_call: TRBD1; cdr3_aa: CASSRGTGSSYEQYF; cdr3_nt: TGTGCCAGCAGCCGGGGGACAGGGAGCTCCTACGAGCAGTACTTC
cdr3_length: 18; j_call: TRBJ1-2; clone_size: few; v_call: TRBV7-9; d_call: TRBD1; cdr3_aa: CASRRIPDGTGEDYGYTF; cdr3_nt: TGTGCCAGCAGACGCATCCCGGATGGGACAGGGGAGGACTATGGCTACACCTTC
cdr3_length: 17; j_call: TRBJ2-3; clone_size: .; v_call: TRBV27; d_call: TRBD2; cdr3_aa: CASSLSVSGGGANTQYF; cdr3_nt: TGTGCCAGCAGTTTATCGGTCTCTGGCGGGGGGGCGAATACGCAGTATTTT
cdr3_length: 16; j_call: TRBJ2-3; clone_size: .; v_call: TRBV2; d_call: .; cdr3_aa: CASRGPSQTSTDTQYF; cdr3_nt: TGTGCCAGCAGAGGGCCGTCGCAGACTAGCACAGATACGCAGTATTTT
cdr3_length: 13; j_call: TRBJ1-1; clone_size: .; v_call: TRBV3-1/TRBV3-2; d_call: .; cdr3_aa: CASSQVYGGEAFF; cdr3_nt: TGTGCCAGCAGCCAAGTCTATGGAGGTGAAGCTTTCTTT
cdr3_length: 16; j_call: TRBJ2-1; clone_size: once; v_call: TRBV7-7; d_call: TRBD2; cdr3_aa: CASSLELAGSYNEQFF; cdr3_nt: TGTGCCAGCAGCTTAGAACTAGCGGGGTCCTACAATGAGCAGTTCTTC
cdr3_length: 15; j_call: TRBJ1-3; clone_size: .; v_call: TRBV10-3; d_call: TRBD1; cdr3_aa: CAISEAGGSGNTIYF; cdr3_nt: TGTGCCATCAGTGAGGCAGGGGGCTCTGGAAACACCATATATTTT
cdr3_length: 14; j_call: TRBJ1-5; clone_size: .; v_call: TRBV19; d_call: .; cdr3_aa: CASSIDGTSQPQHF; cdr3_nt: TGTGCCAGTAGTATAGATGGGACATCCCAGCCCCAGCATTTT
cdr3_length: 13; j_call: TRBJ1-2; clone_size: few; v_call: TRBV6-2/TRBV6-3; d_call: .; cdr3_aa: CASSPREPYGYTF; cdr3_nt: TGTGCCAGCAGCCCGCGGGAACCCTATGGCTACACCTTC
cdr3_length: 13; j_call: TRBJ2-7; clone_size: .; v_call: TRBV6-2/TRBV6-3; d_call: .; cdr3_aa: CASSYRGGIEQYF; cdr3_nt: TGTGCCAGCAGTTACAGAGGGGGAATCGAGCAGTACTTC
cdr3_length: 15; j_call: TRBJ2-7; clone_size: .; v_call: TRBV28; d_call: .; cdr3_aa: CASSLPRDTAYEQYF; cdr3_nt: TGTGCCAGCAGTTTACCCCGGGACACGGCCTACGAGCAGTACTTC
cdr3_length: 11; j_call: TRBJ2-3; clone_size: few; v_call: TRBV2; d_call: .; cdr3_aa: CASSEVDTQYF; cdr3_nt: TGTGCCAGCAGTGAAGTAGATACGCAGTATTTT
cdr3_length: 15; j_call: TRBJ2-3; clone_size: .; v_call: TRBV7-8; d_call: TRBD2; cdr3_aa: CASSPREGFTDTQYF; cdr3_nt: TGTGCCAGCAGCCCAAGGGAGGGTTTCACAGATACGCAGTATTTT
cdr3_length: 15; j_call: TRBJ2-6; clone_size: .; v_call: TRBV6-5; d_call: .; cdr3_aa: CATVEGLSGANVLTF; cdr3_nt: TGTGCCACGGTGGAGGGTTTGTCTGGGGCCAACGTCCTGACTTTC
cdr3_length: 12; j_call: TRBJ2-3; clone_size: .; v_call: TRBV6-5; d_call: .; cdr3_aa: CASRTGTDTQYF; cdr3_nt: TGTGCCAGCAGAACTGGCACAGATACGCAGTATTTT
cdr3_length: 17; j_call: TRBJ2-2; clone_size: .; v_call: TRBV7-3; d_call: TRBD2; cdr3_aa: CASSIVAGGVPTGELFF; cdr3_nt: TGTGCCAGCAGCATCGTAGCGGGGGGGGTACCCACCGGGGAGCTGTTTTTT
cdr3_length: 16; j_call: TRBJ2-3; clone_size: .; v_call: TRBV7-9; d_call: .; cdr3_aa: CASSLEGGPSTDTQYF; cdr3_nt: TGTGCCAGCAGCTTAGAAGGGGGGCCTAGCACAGATACGCAGTATTTT
cdr3_length: 14; j_call: TRBJ1-1; clone_size: .; v_call: TRBV28; d_call: .; cdr3_aa: CASSSRRTLTEAFF; cdr3_nt: TGTGCCAGCAGCTCACGACGGACACTCACTGAAGCTTTCTTT
cdr3_length: 12; j_call: TRBJ1-1; clone_size: .; v_call: TRBV12-3/TRBV12-4; d_call: TRBD1; cdr3_aa: CASSDRVREAFF; cdr3_nt: TGTGCCAGCAGTGACAGGGTTCGCGAAGCTTTCTTT
cdr3_length: 13; j_call: TRBJ2-5; clone_size: .; v_call: TRBV7-6; d_call: .; cdr3_aa: CATVTRDQETQYF; cdr3_nt: TGTGCCACCGTGACTCGGGACCAAGAGACCCAGTACTTC
cdr3_length: 15; j_call: TRBJ2-1; clone_size: .; v_call: TRBV5-8; d_call: .; cdr3_aa: CASSLFESLYNEQFF; cdr3_nt: TGTGCCAGCAGCTTGTTCGAGTCTCTGTACAATGAGCAGTTCTTC
cdr3_length: 13; j_call: TRBJ2-5; clone_size: .; v_call: TRBV2; d_call: TRBD2; cdr3_aa: CASTLTGGETQYF; cdr3_nt: TGTGCCAGCACTCTCACGGGAGGGGAGACCCAGTACTTC
cdr3_length: 12; j_call: TRBJ1-1; clone_size: .; v_call: TRBV24-1; d_call: .; cdr3_aa: CATSDRNTEAFF; cdr3_nt: TGTGCCACCAGTGACCGAAACACTGAAGCTTTCTTT
cdr3_length: 16; j_call: TRBJ2-3; clone_size: .; v_call: TRBV5-8; d_call: .; cdr3_aa: CASSPRQVASTDTQYF; cdr3_nt: TGTGCCAGCAGCCCCCGTCAAGTGGCGAGCACAGATACGCAGTATTTT
cdr3_length: 13; j_call: TRBJ1-4; clone_size: .; v_call: TRBV7-8; d_call: .; cdr3_aa: CASSTPTGEKLFF; cdr3_nt: TGTGCCAGCAGCACCCCGACCGGAGAAAAACTGTTTTTT
cdr3_length: 16; j_call: TRBJ2-1; clone_size: .; v_call: TRBV28; d_call: .; cdr3_aa: CASSLPGTGLGSEQFF; cdr3_nt: TGTGCCAGCAGTCTGCCGGGCACAGGGCTAGGTAGTGAGCAGTTCTTC
cdr3_length: 16; j_call: TRBJ2-1; clone_size: .; v_call: TRBV4-1; d_call: TRBD2; cdr3_aa: CASSPTAGVVRNEQFF; cdr3_nt: TGCGCCAGCAGCCCCACGGCGGGGGTGGTTAGGAATGAGCAGTTCTTC
cdr3_length: 15; j_call: TRBJ2-7; clone_size: .; v_call: TRBV6-5; d_call: .; cdr3_aa: CASSFKQVSSYEQYF; cdr3_nt: TGTGCCAGCAGTTTTAAACAGGTCAGCTCCTACGAGCAGTACTTC
cdr3_length: 14; j_call: TRBJ1-2; clone_size: few; v_call: TRBV27; d_call: TRBD1; cdr3_aa: CASSGQGINYGYTF; cdr3_nt: TGTGCCAGCAGTGGACAGGGGATTAACTATGGCTACACCTTC
cdr3_length: 15; j_call: TRBJ1-2; clone_size: .; v_call: TRBV3-1/TRBV3-2; d_call: TRBD1; cdr3_aa: CASSQDLDRDYGYTF; cdr3_nt: TGTGCCAGCAGCCAAGATTTGGACAGGGACTATGGCTACACCTTC
cdr3_length: 14; j_call: TRBJ2-1; clone_size: .; v_call: TRBV6-5; d_call: .; cdr3_aa: CASSNSGDYNEQFF; cdr3_nt: TGTGCCAGCAGTAATTCAGGGGACTACAATGAGCAGTTCTTC
cdr3_length: 16; j_call: TRBJ2-1; clone_size: .; v_call: TRBV5-5; d_call: TRBD1; cdr3_aa: CASSPGTGASWNEQFF; cdr3_nt: TGTGCCAGCAGCCCGGGGACAGGGGCCTCATGGAATGAGCAGTTCTTC
cdr3_length: 16; j_call: TRBJ2-5; clone_size: .; v_call: TRBV2; d_call: .; cdr3_aa: CASSESEGVGQETQYF; cdr3_nt: TGTGCCAGCAGTGAATCCGAGGGGGTAGGGCAAGAGACCCAGTACTTC
cdr3_length: 21; j_call: TRBJ2-5; clone_size: .; v_call: TRBV7-8; d_call: TRBD2; cdr3_aa: CASSLGLAGGLLPSTQETQYF; cdr3_nt: TGTGCCAGCAGCTTAGGGCTGGCGGGGGGGCTCCTCCCCTCAACCCAAGAGACCCAGTACTTC
cdr3_length: 11; j_call: TRBJ2-3; clone_size: .; v_call: TRBV28; d_call: .; cdr3_aa: CASGNPDTQYF; cdr3_nt: TGTGCCAGCGGGAACCCAGATACGCAGTATTTT
cdr3_length: 16; j_call: TRBJ1-1; clone_size: .; v_call: TRBV6-8; d_call: .; cdr3_aa: CASDQVGGKVDTEAFF; cdr3_nt: TGTGCCAGCGATCAAGTCGGGGGCAAGGTCGACACTGAAGCTTTCTTT
cdr3_length: 15; j_call: TRBJ1-6; clone_size: .; v_call: TRBV5-6; d_call: .; cdr3_aa: CASSWSGGRNSPLHF; cdr3_nt: TGTGCCAGCAGCTGGTCGGGGGGGCGGAATTCACCCCTCCACTTT
cdr3_length: 14; j_call: TRBJ2-5; clone_size: .; v_call: TRBV18; d_call: TRBD1; cdr3_aa: CASSATGGQETQYF; cdr3_nt: TGTGCCAGCTCAGCAACAGGGGGACAAGAGACCCAGTACTTC
cdr3_length: 16; j_call: TRBJ2-2; clone_size: .; v_call: TRBV7-9; d_call: TRBD1; cdr3_aa: CASSSGSTGVTGELFF; cdr3_nt: TGTGCCAGCAGCTCTGGGTCGACAGGGGTCACCGGGGAGCTGTTTTTT
cdr3_length: 15; j_call: TRBJ2-3; clone_size: .; v_call: TRBV6-5; d_call: .; cdr3_aa: CASSQWQGATDTQYF; cdr3_nt: TGTGCCAGCAGCCAATGGCAGGGAGCCACAGATACGCAGTATTTT
cdr3_length: 12; j_call: TRBJ1-3; clone_size: .; v_call: TRBV28; d_call: .; cdr3_aa: CASSDSGNTIYF; cdr3_nt: TGTGCCAGCTCGGACTCTGGAAACACCATATATTTT
cdr3_length: 13; j_call: TRBJ1-1; clone_size: .; v_call: TRBV7-9; d_call: .; cdr3_aa: CHGRRGRSSEAFF; cdr3_nt: TGTCACGGGCGACGAGGGAGGTCCTCTGAAGCTTTCTTT
cdr3_length: 12; j_call: TRBJ2-2; clone_size: .; v_call: TRBV9; d_call: .; cdr3_aa: CASSVGSKELFF; cdr3_nt: TGTGCCAGCAGCGTAGGGAGTAAGGAGCTGTTTTTT
cdr3_length: 14; j_call: TRBJ2-7; clone_size: .; v_call: TRBV28; d_call: .; cdr3_aa: CASSSLLVTGEQYF; cdr3_nt: TGTGCCAGCAGTTCCCTCCTGGTCACAGGCGAGCAGTACTTC
cdr3_length: 15; j_call: TRBJ2-7; clone_size: once; v_call: TRBV6-2/TRBV6-3; d_call: TRBD2; cdr3_aa: CASSYYLAGSYEQYF; cdr3_nt: TGTGCCAGCAGTTATTATCTAGCGGGGTCCTACGAGCAGTACTTC
cdr3_length: 14; j_call: TRBJ2-1; clone_size: .; v_call: TRBV9; d_call: TRBD2; cdr3_aa: CASSVEGLANEQFF; cdr3_nt: TGTGCCAGCAGCGTAGAAGGACTAGCAAATGAGCAGTTCTTC
cdr3_length: 13; j_call: TRBJ2-7; clone_size: .; v_call: TRBV13; d_call: .; cdr3_aa: CASSLSPTGEQYF; cdr3_nt: TGTGCCAGCAGCTTGTCCCCGACCGGCGAGCAGTACTTC